The rows below give T cell receptor beta chains drawn from one sample of a study of CD4 T cells in relation to SARS-CoV-2 and coronaviruses. No cognate antigen is known for these TCRs. Repertoires were generated with immunoSEQ multiplex PCR, while TCRdb's copy carries only in-frame clones and drops some. The data contain 20,000 or so clones, around 80% of them singletons. The sample was CD4+ T cells from PBMCs, cultured in vitro. The source of these receptors is a human donor in good health. Both conserved end residues are part of each CDR3. D genes are given only for firm matches. For some rows the clone size is stated as once, few or many, or as a class when expanded; others skip it.

d_call,j_call,clone_size,cdr3_length,v_call,cdr3_aa,cdr3_nt
-,TRBJ1-6,-,14,TRBV9,CASSARGNNSPLHF,TGTGCCAGCAGCGCCCGGGGCAATAATTCACCCCTCCACTTT
-,TRBJ2-2,-,18,TRBV11-2,CASSFQSWKTPGTGELFF,TGTGCCAGCAGCTTTCAGAGCTGGAAGACCCCGGGCACCGGGGAGCTGTTTTTT
-,TRBJ2-6,-,17,TRBV4-3,CASSQVGRGSGANVLTF,TGCGCCAGCAGCCAAGTCGGACGGGGCTCTGGGGCCAACGTCCTGACTTTC
-,TRBJ2-3,-,11,TRBV12-3/TRBV12-4,CASSLGGTQYF,TGTGCCAGCAGTCTGGGTGGGACGCAGTATTTT
-,TRBJ2-1,few,15,TRBV7-2,CASSLGLPVNNEQFF,TGTGCCAGCAGCTTAGGACTTCCGGTGAACAATGAGCAGTTCTTC
TRBD2,TRBJ2-3,-,15,TRBV7-9,CASSLSGVSTDTQYF,TGTGCCAGCAGCTTAAGCGGGGTGAGCACAGATACGCAGTATTTT
TRBD2,TRBJ2-7,few,14,TRBV27,CASRALGTIYEQYF,TGTGCCAGCCGGGCCCTCGGGACTATCTACGAGCAGTACTTC
-,TRBJ2-2,few,15,TRBV5-1,CASSLGASGTGELFF,TGCGCCAGCAGCTTGGGGGCTAGTGGCACCGGGGAGCTGTTTTTT
TRBD2,TRBJ2-5,-,13,TRBV12-3/TRBV12-4,CASKGAGGETQYF,TGTGCCAGCAAAGGTGCGGGGGGGGAGACCCAGTACTTC
-,TRBJ1-4,-,16,TRBV4-2,CASSQDSRVSNEKLFF,TGTGCCAGCAGCCAAGATAGCAGGGTTTCTAATGAAAAACTGTTTTTT
-,TRBJ2-3,-,13,TRBV29-1,CSVGKGGTDTQYF,TGCAGCGTTGGTAAAGGGGGCACAGATACGCAGTATTTT
-,TRBJ2-7,-,16,TRBV27,CASSPADGTLHYEQYF,TGTGCCAGCAGTCCGGCAGACGGAACCCTGCACTACGAGCAGTACTTC
-,TRBJ1-2,once,13,TRBV23-1,CAPELGNNYGYTF,TGCGCCCCCGAGTTGGGAAATAACTATGGCTACACCTTC
-,TRBJ1-2,few,12,TRBV3-1/TRBV3-2,CASSLSNYGYTF,TGTGCCAGCAGCCTATCTAACTATGGCTACACCTTC
TRBD2,TRBJ2-1,-,17,TRBV27,CASSFGLAGAFYNEQFF,TGTGCCAGCAGTTTTGGCCTAGCGGGGGCTTTCTACAATGAGCAGTTCTTC
-,TRBJ2-3,once,15,TRBV11-3,CASSGGGLSTDTQYF,TGTGCCAGCAGCGGCGGGGGCCTTAGCACAGATACGCAGTATTTT
-,TRBJ2-7,-,15,TRBV6-5,CASSSGSAQGYEQYF,TGTGCCAGCAGTTCCGGATCCGCGCAGGGGTACGAGCAGTACTTC
TRBD1,TRBJ2-2,few,15,TRBV19,CASSIVTGETGELFF,TGTGCCAGTAGTATCGTGACAGGGGAAACCGGGGAGCTGTTTTTT
TRBD1,TRBJ1-5,few,13,TRBV29-1,CSVEETGGEPQHF,TGCAGCGTTGAAGAAACAGGGGGCGAGCCCCAGCATTTT
-,TRBJ2-2,-,14,TRBV2,CASRRLLNTGELFF,TGTGCCAGCAGGAGGCTTCTCAACACCGGGGAGCTGTTTTTT
TRBD1,TRBJ1-1,-,14,TRBV30,CAWSVNRGGTEAFF,TGTGCCTGGAGTGTAAACAGGGGGGGCACTGAAGCTTTCTTT
TRBD2,TRBJ2-3,-,17,TRBV7-2,CASSSWTSGGISDTQYF,TGTGCCAGCAGCTCCTGGACTAGCGGGGGCATTAGCGATACGCAGTATTTT
-,TRBJ2-3,-,11,TRBV12-3/TRBV12-4,CASSQVDTQYF,TGTGCCAGCAGTCAGGTCGATACGCAGTATTTT
TRBD1,TRBJ2-7,-,13,TRBV12-3/TRBV12-4,CASSWGTGNEQYF,TGTGCCAGCAGTTGGGGGACAGGCAACGAGCAGTACTTC
-,TRBJ2-7,few,14,TRBV5-1,CASRGGGRGYEQYF,TGCGCCAGCCGGGGTGGCGGACGTGGGTACGAGCAGTACTTC
-,TRBJ2-5,-,16,TRBV9,CASSVKGQQFQETQYF,TGTGCCAGCAGCGTAAAAGGCCAACAGTTCCAAGAGACCCAGTACTTC
-,TRBJ2-3,-,16,TRBV25-1,CASSPLRGRGTDTQYF,TGTGCCAGCAGCCCGCTCAGGGGTCGGGGCACAGATACGCAGTATTTT
-,TRBJ2-7,-,13,TRBV4-1,CASSQYTTYEQYF,TGCGCCAGCAGCCAATATACAACCTACGAGCAGTACTTC
-,TRBJ2-3,-,13,TRBV5-1,CASSLVGTDTQYF,TGCGCCAGCAGCTTGGTGGGCACAGATACGCAGTATTTT
TRBD2,TRBJ2-7,-,15,TRBV5-1,CASRGTAGVLYEQYF,TGCGCCAGCAGGGGCACAGCGGGAGTCTTATACGAGCAGTACTTC
TRBD2,TRBJ2-7,-,15,TRBV5-1,CASSGAAGVVYEQYF,TGCGCCAGCAGCGGGGCGGCGGGAGTGGTTTACGAGCAGTACTTC
-,TRBJ2-2,few,18,TRBV4-2,CASSQDVVRKGLTGELFF,TGTGCCAGCAGCCAAGATGTCGTTAGAAAGGGGCTCACCGGGGAGCTGTTTTTT
-,TRBJ1-3,few,18,TRBV11-2,CASSLLAGRSSSGNTIYF,TGTGCCAGCAGCTTGCTAGCCGGCAGGTCCTCCTCTGGAAACACCATATATTTT
-,TRBJ2-1,-,13,TRBV4-3,CASSQSVLGNQFF,TGCGCCAGCAGCCAATCCGTTTTGGGAAACCAGTTCTTC
TRBD1,TRBJ2-4,-,16,TRBV12-5,CASGLYTGDRGNIQYF,TGTGCTAGTGGTTTGTACACCGGGGACAGGGGGAACATTCAGTACTTC
-,TRBJ1-6,-,13,TRBV2,CASSGGRESPLHF,TGTGCCAGCAGTGGGGGTAGGGAGTCACCCCTCCACTTT
-,TRBJ2-7,-,13,TRBV2,CASARISSYEQYF,TGTGCCAGTGCCAGAATAAGCTCCTACGAGCAGTACTTC
TRBD2,TRBJ2-3,-,15,TRBV29-1,CSVEWTSGGSGTQYF,TGCAGCGTTGAATGGACTAGCGGGGGGTCGGGTACGCAGTATTTT
-,TRBJ2-2,-,16,TRBV9,CASSARSTGFPGELFF,TGTGCCAGCAGCGCCCGATCGACAGGATTCCCCGGGGAGCTGTTTTTT
-,TRBJ2-7,few,15,TRBV4-3,CASSQEFHSSYEQYF,TGCGCCAGCAGCCAAGAGTTTCACAGCTCCTACGAGCAGTACTTC
TRBD1,TRBJ2-7,few,14,TRBV6-6,CASRAGQGVYEQYF,TGTGCCAGCAGAGCGGGACAGGGGGTGTACGAGCAGTACTTC
-,TRBJ2-5,-,14,TRBV19,CASSPTNTQETQYF,TGTGCCAGTAGCCCCACCAATACCCAAGAGACCCAGTACTTC
-,TRBJ1-6,-,15,TRBV7-3,CASSLTRGGNSPLHF,TGTGCCAGCAGCTTAACCCGGGGAGGAAATTCACCCCTCCACTTT
-,TRBJ1-4,few,13,TRBV7-9,CASSLQGVEKLFF,TGTGCCAGCAGCTTGCAGGGTGTTGAAAAACTGTTTTTT
TRBD1,TRBJ2-5,-,13,TRBV6-4,CASSENRGETQYF,TGTGCCAGCAGTGAGAACAGGGGGGAGACCCAGTACTTC
-,TRBJ1-2,-,17,TRBV19,CASSTWGALTRNYGYTF,TGTGCCAGTAGTACATGGGGAGCCCTCACCCGTAACTATGGCTACACCTTC
-,TRBJ2-4,-,13,TRBV10-3,CAISEPPRDIQYF,TGTGCCATCAGTGAGCCACCTAGGGACATTCAGTACTTC
-,TRBJ2-1,-,15,TRBV6-2/TRBV6-3,CASSTRGISADEQFF,TGTGCCAGCAGTACAAGGGGGATTTCAGCGGATGAGCAGTTCTTC
-,TRBJ2-5,few,16,TRBV5-1,CASSLGVGGLQETQYF,TGCGCCAGCAGCTTGGGGGTTGGGGGTCTCCAAGAGACCCAGTACTTC
TRBD2,TRBJ2-4,-,18,TRBV29-1,CSVGSSGSTSWAKNIQYF,TGCAGCGTTGGGAGTAGCGGGAGTACCTCGTGGGCCAAAAACATTCAGTACTTC
-,TRBJ1-2,few,16,TRBV11-2,CASSLGRDGTLYGYTF,TGTGCCAGCAGCTTAGGGAGGGACGGGACTCTCTATGGCTACACCTTC
-,TRBJ1-3,-,15,TRBV19,CASTPPGSGGNTIYF,TGTGCCAGTACTCCCCCCGGGAGCGGGGGAAACACCATATATTTT
TRBD1,TRBJ2-4,-,16,TRBV3-1/TRBV3-2,CASSHLFLDRGNIQYF,TGTGCCAGCAGCCATCTGTTTTTGGACAGGGGGAACATTCAGTACTTC
TRBD2,TRBJ2-7,-,16,TRBV2,CASSEALGGGTYEQYF,TGTGCCAGCAGTGAAGCGCTGGGCGGGGGGACCTACGAGCAGTACTTC
-,TRBJ1-4,-,15,TRBV10-3,CAISGTAATNEKLFF,TGTGCCATCAGTGGGACGGCTGCAACTAATGAAAAACTGTTTTTT
-,TRBJ1-1,-,13,TRBV7-9,CASSPGTRSEAFF,TGTGCCAGCAGCCCCGGGACCCGTAGTGAAGCTTTCTTT
TRBD1,TRBJ2-3,-,12,TRBV5-5,CASGTGTDTQYF,TGTGCCAGCGGGACAGGCACAGATACGCAGTATTTT